These 27 T cell receptor beta chains were all obtained from the same sample, sequenced in a study of vaccination effects on CD4 cells after COVID-19. Sequencing used immunoSEQ multiplex PCR; TCRdb keeps in-frame clones, though not all of them. This sample has about 31,000 clones, with 65% to 90% found just once. No antigen has been identified for these receptors. In the ViraFEST assay, antigen-specific CD4+ clonotypes were identified by expansion after peptide-pool stimulation. Following culture for nine to ten days, CD4+ T cells were isolated. Of the BNT162b2 and mRNA-1273 vaccines, participants received two doses of one or the other. The sequenced sample was CD4+ T cells from PBMCs cultured with SARS-CoV-2 spike peptides, obtained after COVID-19 vaccination. Receptor source: a human donor who received a COVID-19 vaccine. Some clones in this sample may be carry-over from other donors' samples.

This chain connects TRBV3-1 (or the pseudogene TRBV3-2) to TRBJ1-1, with D perhaps TRBD1 (6 bases). CDR3 length: 14 amino acids. V lost 3 bases, J lost 1 base, and 9 bases lay in between. CDR1 LGHDT and CDR2 YNNKEL come from the germline V gene (reference sequence). The CDR3: CASSHDRRNTEAFF. CDR3 DNA sequence: TGTGCCAGCAGCCACGACAGGAGGAACACTGAAGCTTTCTTT.

A single count supports this clone. This chain links TRBV7-8 with TRBJ2-5; TRBD1 agrees at 8 bases. After removal of 4 bases from V and 9 bases from J, the junction contained 16 bases not matched to a gene. The CDR3 covers 16 residues. Germline loops: CDR1 SGHVS, CDR2 FQNEAQ. CDR3 sequence: CASSSTSRTGQMSQYF. CDR3 nucleotide sequence: TGTGCCAGCAGCTCCACTTCGAGGACAGGGCAAATGTCCCAGTACTTC.

This clone was detected only a few times. The gene calls are TRBV4-3 and TRBJ2-2; D gene unclear. V lost 4 bases and J lost 3, with 12 bases in between. The CDR3 has 15 residues. The germline gives CDR1 LGHNA, CDR2 YSLEER. For the CDR3, the DNA is TGCGCCAGCAGCCGATCTAGGCCCGACACCGGGGAGCTGTTTTTT. Translation: CASSRSRPDTGELFF.

The chain combines TRBV4-2 with TRBJ2-5; 7 bases match TRBD2. This CDR3 region has 16 residues. The ends lost 4 bases at V and 5 bases at J; junction bases unmatched: 13. The V gene's germline CDR1 is LGHNA and CDR2 YNFKEQ. The CDR3 DNA reads as TGTGCCAGCAGCCGAACAGGACAAAGGGGAGGGGAGACCCAGTACTTC. Protein product: CASSRTGQRGGETQYF.

This rearrangement joins TRBV5-1 to TRBJ2-7, with D unresolved. The CDR3 has 13 amino acids. The germline CDR1 and CDR2 sequences are SGHRS and YFSETQ. V dropped 4 bases and J dropped 0 bases, with 8 bases sitting between them. CDR3 sequence (DNA): TGCGCCAGCAGCCCACGTCCCTCCTACGAGCAGTACTTC. Amino acids: CASSPRPSYEQYF.

J is TRBJ1-3 and V is TRBV5-8; weak D call: TRBD1 (5 bases). Germline V gene sequence: CDR1 SGHTS, CDR2 YDEGEE. The CDR3 runs 15 residues. V lost 0 bases, J lost 0 bases, and 7 bases lay in between. The CDR3 DNA follows: TGTGCCAGCAGCTTGGGACAGTTCTCTGGAAACACCATATATTTT. It codes for CASSLGQFSGNTIYF.

The chain couples TRBV30 to TRBJ1-5, with TRBD1 matching over 9 bases. V gave up 5 bases and J gave up 3 bases; unmatched junction bases: 8. The CDR3 contains 15 residues. Germline CDR1 reads GTSNPN; CDR2 reads SVGIG (reference sequence). Here the CDR3 reads CAWGPGQGYNQPQHF. Written as DNA, the CDR3 is TGTGCCTGGGGTCCGGGACAGGGCTACAATCAGCCCCAGCATTTT. The full variable domain, in which reference TRBV30 and TRBJ1-5 provide the parts outside the CDR3, is SQTIHQWPATLVQPVGSPLSLECTVEGTSNPNLYWYRQAAGRGLQLLFYSVGIGQISSEVPQNLSASRPQDRQFILSSKKLLLSDSGFYLCAWGPGQGYNQPQHFGDGTRLSIL.

The genes are TRBV6-5 and TRBJ1-4; D is unclear. The germline V gene encodes CDR1 MNHEY and CDR2 SVGAGI. The CDR3 has 13 amino acids. With 2 bases removed from V and 6 bases from J, the gap between germline ends came to 7 bases. The CDR3 DNA reads TGTGCCAGCAGTTACAGGAGATATGAAAAACTGTTTTTT. It translates to CASSYRRYEKLFF.

The rearrangement links TRBV6-5 to TRBJ2-3; 12 positions agree with TRBD2. Germline values: CDR1 MNHEY, CDR2 SVGAGI. This CDR3 contains 14 residues. Germline trimming cut 5 bases from V and 3 bases from J; bases unmatched to any gene: 0. CDR3 sequence (DNA): TGTGCCAGCAGTACTAGCGGGGGGACAGATACGCAGTATTTT. Translated, it gives CASSTSGGTDTQYF.

This clone was detected a few times. The chain couples TRBV7-9 to TRBJ1-5, with D uncertain. CDR1 is SEHNR, CDR2 FQNEAQ, per germline (reference sequence). V was clipped by 0 bases and J by 1 base, with 16 bases between them. The CDR3 runs 18 residues. In DNA form, the CDR3 reads TGTGCCAGCAGCTTAGCAGGGCCTCCGTGGAGGAGCAATCAGCCCCAGCATTTT. Translated, it gives CASSLAGPPWRSNQPQHF.

The CDR3 nucleotides are TGCGCCAGCCGACCGACAGGGGGTGGCACTGAAGCTTTCTTT. Amino acid sequence: CASRPTGGGTEAFF. The chain joins TRBV5-1 to TRBJ1-1; 9 positions agree with TRBD1. CDR1 and CDR2 (germline): SGHRS, YFSETQ. The CDR3 loop spans 14 amino acids. The V gene end was trimmed by 7 bases and the J gene end by 4 bases; junction bases not matched to a gene: 8.

This clone is a singleton in its sample. V usage is TRBV30 and J usage is TRBJ1-3, with 7 bases matching TRBD1. Germline V lookup: CDR1 GTSNPN, CDR2 SVGIG (reference sequence). This CDR3 has 13 residues. J was trimmed by 2 bases and V by 5 bases; bases with no gene match: 3. CDR3 coding DNA: TGTGCCTGGGAGACAGGGACTGGAAACACCATATATTTT. Translating it yields CAWETGTGNTIYF.

The chain couples TRBV11-2 to TRBJ1-6, with TRBD1 matching 8 bases. CDR3 length: 18 residues. V lost 1 base, J lost 3 bases, and 8 bases stayed unmatched. Germline CDR1 reads SGHAT; CDR2 reads FQNNGV. The CDR3 nucleotides read TGTGCCAGCAGCTTAGTAGGAGCAGGGGGCAACTATAATTCACCCCTCCACTTT. This gives the protein CASSLVGAGGNYNSPLHF.

The chain couples TRBV28 to TRBJ1-2, with 10 bases lining up with TRBD1. This CDR3 is 14 amino acids long. J was trimmed by 8 bases and V by 6 bases; bases with no gene match: 9. Germline CDR1 reads MDHEN; CDR2 reads SYDVKM. CDR3 in DNA: TGTGCCAGCAGGGCGGGACAGGGGAAGGGCGGCTACACCTTC. It yields the protein CASRAGQGKGGYTF.

The rearrangement joins TRBV29-1 to TRBJ2-7, with a weak D call TRBD2 (7 bases). This CDR3 is 12 amino acids long. Germline-derived CDR1 and CDR2 are SQVTM and ANQGSEA. V was shortened by 8 bases and J by 6 bases, with 17 bases between the two germline ends. The CDR3 nucleotides are TGCAGCCTCGGGACCGCGGGGGCCGAGCAGTACTTC. Its translation is CSLGTAGAEQYF.

V and J are TRBV28 and TRBJ1-3; D is unclear. V lost 10 bases, J lost 4 bases, and 11 bases lay in between. Germline V gene data show CDR1 as MDHEN and CDR2 as SYDVKM. This CDR3 is 12 amino acids long. CDR3 coding DNA: TGTGCCACCATCGCCATCGGAAACACCATATATTTT. Translated, it gives CATIAIGNTIYF.

This rearrangement joins TRBV5-1 to TRBJ1-2, with a tentative D call TRBD1 (5 bases). Germline-derived CDR1 and CDR2 are SGHRS and YFSETQ. The CDR3 consists of 14 residues. V was cut by 4 bases and J by 3 bases, with 13 bases left in between. The CDR3 loop reads CASSPGRVDYGYTF. For the CDR3, the DNA is TGCGCCAGCAGCCCCGGCAGGGTTGACTATGGCTACACCTTC.

The rearrangement uses TRBV19 and TRBJ1-4; D not resolved. The CDR3 is made up of 16 amino acids. From germline, CDR1 is LNHDA and CDR2 SQIVND (reference sequence). Trimming removed 1 base at V and 2 bases at J, with 11 bases between. The CDR3 loop reads CASSIGGSPTNEKLFF. In DNA, the CDR3 is TGTGCCAGTAGTATAGGAGGTTCGCCGACTAATGAAAAACTGTTTTTT.

This chain links TRBV6-5 with TRBJ1-5; possibly TRBD1 for D (6 bases). V dropped 4 bases and J dropped 4 bases, with 8 bases sitting between them. The CDR3 runs to 13 residues. The germline V gene encodes CDR1 MNHEY and CDR2 SVGAGI. CDR3 protein: CASSSTGNQPQHF. CDR3 coding DNA: TGTGCCAGCAGTTCTACAGGGAATCAGCCCCAGCATTTT.

This clone showed up just a few times. The CDR3 nucleotides are TGTGCCAGCAGTTTATTGGGGTTTGGCTACACCTTC. Translating it yields CASSLLGFGYTF. V and J are TRBV28 and TRBJ1-2; D gene unclear. The CDR3 sequence is 12 residues long. With 1 base removed from V and 7 bases from J, the gap between germline ends came to 7 bases. Looked up from germline, CDR1 is MDHEN and CDR2 is SYDVKM.

The V and J genes are TRBV7-9 and TRBJ2-1, with D maybe TRBD2 (6 bases). The CDR3 length is 15 residues. Deletions cut 8 bases from V and 0 bases from J, with 14 bases between. Germline values: CDR1 SEHNR, CDR2 FQNEAQ (reference sequence). Written as DNA, the CDR3 is TGTGCCAGCGTGGCGGGGTTCAGCTCCTACAATGAGCAGTTCTTC. Residues: CASVAGFSSYNEQFF.

This clone has just one count. The V and J genes are TRBV5-1 and TRBJ2-2; possible D gene TRBD2, 6 bases. Germline lookup yields CDR1 SGHRS and CDR2 YFSETQ. Trimming stripped 2 bases from V and 6 bases from J, with 14 bases between. The CDR3 has 15 amino acids. This CDR3 reads CASSFQGGEAGELFF. The CDR3 DNA reads TGCGCCAGCAGCTTTCAGGGCGGGGAGGCCGGGGAGCTGTTTTTT.

The J gene is TRBJ1-6, the V gene TRBV6-6; D call uncertain. V lost 2 bases to trimming and J lost 4 bases, with 9 bases between them. The CDR3 is 15 amino acids. CDR1 is MNHNY and CDR2 is SVGAGI in the germline V gene (reference sequence). This CDR3 is CASSYGGSYNSPLHF. The DNA of the CDR3 is TGTGCCAGCAGTTACGGAGGGAGTTATAATTCACCCCTCCACTTT.

The chain employs TRBV24-1 and TRBJ2-1; TRBD2 matches at 11 bases. Germline lookup yields CDR1 KGHDR and CDR2 SFDVKD. Trimming took 5 bases from V and 1 from J; bases not matched to a gene: 3. The CDR3 contains 16 residues. CDR3 nucleotide sequence: TGTGCCACCAGTGCTCCTAGCGGGGGGTCCTACAATGAGCAGTTCTTC. Protein: CATSAPSGGSYNEQFF.

Here the CDR3 DNA reads TGTGCCAGCAGCTCCGGACTAGCGGGGGGGGAGCGGGAGCTGTTTTTT. This gives the protein CASSSGLAGGERELFF. V usage is TRBV7-2 and J usage is TRBJ2-2, with 15 bases lining up with TRBD2. The germline V gene encodes CDR1 SGHTA and CDR2 FQGNSA. Trimming took 4 bases from V and 9 from J; bases not matched to a gene: 6. The CDR3 loop spans 16 amino acids.

This clone is a singleton in its sample. J is TRBJ2-3 and V is TRBV13, with TRBD2 matching over 10 bases. Trimming cost V 2 bases and J 6 bases; bases outside gene matches: 5. Looked up from germline, CDR1 is PRHDT and CDR2 is FYEKMQ (reference sequence). This CDR3 is built from 15 residues. CDR3 DNA: TGTGCCAGCAGCTTAAGCGGGGGGGCCTGGGATACGCAGTATTTT. Translated: CASSLSGGAWDTQYF.

This CDR3 reads CASSIRVGQGSHNEQFF. DNA of the CDR3: TGTGCCAGTAGTATAAGGGTCGGACAGGGGTCCCACAATGAGCAGTTCTTC. The chain is built from TRBV19 and TRBJ2-1; 9 bases line up with TRBD1. Germline V gene sequence: CDR1 LNHDA, CDR2 SQIVND (reference sequence). V trimming: 2 bases; J trimming: 5 bases; junction bases outside the gene matches: 10. This CDR3 comprises 17 residues. Filled out from reference TRBV19 and TRBJ2-1, the complete variable domain reads DGGITQSPKYLFRKEGQNVTLSCEQNLNHDAMYWYRQDPGQGLRLIYYSQIVNDFQKGDIAEGYSVSREKKESFPLTVTSAQKNPTAFYLCASSIRVGQGSHNEQFFGPGTRLTVL.